The sequence of this TCR beta chain was determined in a study of post-analysis software for immune sequencing data. Study in general: Relapsing-remitting, secondary progressive and progressive-relapsing forms made up the multiple sclerosis disease courses. Findings and limits, study-wide: For normalized Chao1 diversity, multiple sclerosis patients scored significantly lower than controls did. Compared with controls, patients had more of about 5 TRBV segments, including TRBV5-6, TRBV5-1 and TRBV20-1.

The ends were cut back, 3 bases at V and 1 base at J, with 8 bases in the middle. This CDR3 comprises 14 residues. Germline CDR1 MRHNA, CDR2 SNTAGT. Unique molecular identifiers were built into the TCR beta cDNA libraries. TCRdb fed the PCR reads into MiXCR, producing one record per CDR3 protein. The profile shows about 260,000 distinct CDR3 sequences, 36% of them singletons. This clonotype was picked up many times. Antigen unknown. This TCR was sampled from a girl under 18 with multiple sclerosis. This chain uses TRBV6-4 with TRBJ2-3, with a weak D call TRBD1 (6 bases). Sequenced material: blood. Here the CDR3 reads CASSERTGTDTQYF. The DNA for the CDR3 is TGTGCCAGCAGTGAAAGGACAGGCACAGATACGCAGTATTTT.